Below are 5 T cell receptor beta chains sequenced from a single sample in a study of CD8 T cells in Susac syndrome. With random hexamers, 0.5 to 1 ug RNA was reverse transcribed. TCRdb passed the immunoSEQ multiplex PCR reads through MiXCR, listing each CDR3 protein once. The profile shows approximately 190,000 distinct CDR3 sequences, around 95% of them singletons. Sequenced material: CD4+ T cells from PBMCs. The receptors here all came from a human donor with Susac syndrome.

The CDR3 bases are TGTGCCAGCAGCCTCGGTAATCTGGATTCACCCCTCCACTTT. Translated, it gives CASSLGNLDSPLHF. This chain connects TRBV12-3 or TRBV12-4 to TRBJ1-6; D not resolved. The CDR3 runs to 14 residues. V lost 6 bases and J 8 bases, leaving 14 bases between the germline ends.

The CDR3 is CASGRGGREAFF. DNA for the CDR3: TGTGCCAGCGGTCGGGGGGGGAGGGAAGCTTTCTTT. The V and J genes are TRBV6-2 or TRBV6-3 and TRBJ1-1, with D perhaps TRBD1 (5 bases). Trimming cost V 8 bases and J 8 bases, with 15 bases left between them. CDR3 length: 12 residues. Germline V gene data show CDR1 as MNHEY and CDR2 as SVGEGT.

The V and J genes are TRBV20-1 and TRBJ2-7; no clear D. This CDR3 is built from 11 residues. Trimming left V 6 bases short and J 3 bases short, with 9 bases between. Germline V gene data show CDR1 as DFQATT and CDR2 as SNEGSKA (reference sequence). CDR3 coding DNA: TGCAGTGCGAGGAACGACTACGAGCAGTACTTC. Its translation: CSARNDYEQYF.

The rearrangement links TRBV20-1 to TRBJ2-4; perhaps TRBD2 as D (6 bases). This CDR3 region has 11 residues. The V and J ends lost 0 bases and 11 bases respectively, with 8 bases between them. Per germline, CDR1 DFQATT and CDR2 SNEGSKA (reference sequence). DNA of the CDR3: TGCAGTGCTAGAGACCCTAGCGTTCAGTACTTC. The encoded protein is CSARDPSVQYF.

This clonotype appeared once. The rearrangement uses TRBV7-9 and TRBJ2-7, with 10 nucleotides matching TRBD2. The ends lost 2 bases at V and 12 bases at J; junction bases unmatched: 4. This CDR3 is 12 amino acids long. Germline V gene sequence: CDR1 SEHNR, CDR2 FQNEAQ (reference sequence). CDR3 sequence (DNA): TGTGCCAGCAGCTTACTAGCGGGGGAGTCGTACTTC. Translation gives CASSLLAGESYF.